This TCR beta chain emerged from a study of PD-1 blockade in classical Hodgkin lymphoma. Specified time point: cycle 4 day 1 (C4D1), after five to seven weeks of nivolumab. After autologous stem cell transplantation all patients relapsed, and prior brentuximab vedotin exposure differed between cohorts. Purified CD4+ T cells were obtained from thawed PBMCs through magnetic negative selection. V gave up 4 bases and J gave up 2 bases; unmatched junction bases: 3. Germline V gives CDR1 LNHDA, CDR2 SQIVND (reference sequence). The CDR3 length is 15 residues. Findings of the study overall: Diversity in CD4+ TCRs, unlike that measured in CD8+ TCRs, had risen significantly by C4D1. Baseline TCR diversity was reportedly lower in newly diagnosed patients than healthy donors. Complete responders started with a diversity level that resembled newly diagnosed patients at baseline. Why the repertoires differ is still unclear, perhaps disease activity or prior therapy.

Using immunoSEQ multiplex PCR, the repertoire was profiled, and TCRdb retains in-frame clones only, with some absent. The data show some 19,000 clones, just over 70% seen once. This clone was seen a handful of times. The antigen is undetermined. The input for sequencing was CD4+ T cells from blood, taken before the fourth cycle of nivolumab. This clonotype originated in a human donor with classical Hodgkin lymphoma. The rearrangement joins TRBV19 to TRBJ1-4; 8 bases line up with TRBD1. The CDR3 region is CASSRQGLTNEKLFF. In DNA, the CDR3 is TGTGCCAGTAGTAGACAGGGGTTGACTAATGAAAAACTGTTTTTT.